This record looks at one TCR beta chain sequence and its context. This specimen belongs to a study of blood T cell repertoires in COVID-19. TCRdb keeps only in-frame clones here, not all; method: immunoSEQ multiplex PCR. Here the sample spans more than 300,000 clones, about 82% being singletons. The source is a woman between 50 and 59 years old with acute or convalescent COVID-19. Sequencing was performed on peripheral blood.

The CDR3 loop is CASSLEGGYSPLHF. The CDR3 DNA follows: TGTGCCAGCAGCTTGGAAGGGGGATATTCACCCCTCCACTTT. The chain links TRBV5-4 to TRBJ1-6, with a possible D match to TRBD1 (6 bases). CDR1 is SGHNT, CDR2 YYREEE, per germline (reference sequence). V was shortened by 0 bases and J by 8 bases, with 9 bases between the two germline ends. The CDR3 is 14 residues long. Combining the CDR3 with reference TRBV5-4 and TRBJ1-6 gives the whole variable domain ETGVTQSPTHLIKTRGQQVTLRCSSQSGHNTVSWYQQALGQGPQFIFQYYREEENGRGNFPPRFSGLQFPNYSSELNVNALELDDSALYLCASSLEGGYSPLHFGNGTRLTVT.